Given below is one T cell receptor (beta chain) in context. The antigen is undetermined. cDNA encoding TCRalpha and TCRbeta underwent two nested PCRs of roughly 16 and 10 cycles, each of which was followed by bead purification. TCRdb processed the 5' RACE reads again and assigns one entry to each CDR3 protein, with no DNA. The table lists 400,000 to 500,000 distinct CDR3 sequences, with about 2.3% in the top ten. The CDR3 covers 16 residues. Germline CDR1 reads SGHRS; CDR2 reads YFSETQ. The sample is drawn from a study of monozygotic twins with inflammatory bowel disease. The study's findings and limits: Repertoire similarity did not separate concordant from discordant twins, possibly from limited power. In the analysis, different T cell subtypes could not be told apart.

The chain recombines TRBV5-1 with TRBJ1-4. Sample: blood. This clonotype was obtained from a human donor with ulcerative colitis or Crohn's disease, or a healthy co-twin of an affected twin (not recorded which). The CDR3 sequence is CASSLPRPTDNEKLFF.